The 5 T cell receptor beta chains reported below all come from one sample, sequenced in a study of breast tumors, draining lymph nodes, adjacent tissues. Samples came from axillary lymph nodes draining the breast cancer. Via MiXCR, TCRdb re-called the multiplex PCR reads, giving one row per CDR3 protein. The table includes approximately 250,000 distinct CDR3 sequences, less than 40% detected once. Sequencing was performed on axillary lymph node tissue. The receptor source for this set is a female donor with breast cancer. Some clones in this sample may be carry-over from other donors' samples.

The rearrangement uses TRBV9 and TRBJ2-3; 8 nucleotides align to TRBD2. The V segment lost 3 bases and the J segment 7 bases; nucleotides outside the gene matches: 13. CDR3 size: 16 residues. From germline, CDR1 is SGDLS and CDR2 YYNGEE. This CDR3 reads CASSADGTGGQNTQYF. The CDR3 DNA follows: TGTGCCAGCAGCGCCGACGGAACGGGAGGGCAAAATACGCAGTATTTT.

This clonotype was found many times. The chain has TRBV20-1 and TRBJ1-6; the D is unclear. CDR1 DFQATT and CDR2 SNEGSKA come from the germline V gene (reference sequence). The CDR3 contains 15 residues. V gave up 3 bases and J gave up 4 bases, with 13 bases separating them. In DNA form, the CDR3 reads TGCAGTGCTAGGTCGGCGGCAGCTTATAATTCACCCCTCCACTTT. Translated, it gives CSARSAAAYNSPLHF.

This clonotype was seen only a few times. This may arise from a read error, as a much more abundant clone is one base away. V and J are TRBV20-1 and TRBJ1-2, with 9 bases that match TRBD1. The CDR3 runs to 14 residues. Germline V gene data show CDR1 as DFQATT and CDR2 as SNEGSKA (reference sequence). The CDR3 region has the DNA TGCAGTGCTAGGACAGGACAGGGGAACTCTGGCTACACCTTC. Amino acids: CSARTGQGNSGYTF.

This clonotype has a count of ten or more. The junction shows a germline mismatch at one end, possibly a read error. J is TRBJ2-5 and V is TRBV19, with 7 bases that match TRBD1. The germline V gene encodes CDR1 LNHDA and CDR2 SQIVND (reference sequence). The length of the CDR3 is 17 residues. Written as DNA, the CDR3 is TGTGCCAGTAGTATGGAATGGGGACAGATCAATCAAGAGACCCAGTCCTTC. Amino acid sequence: CASSMEWGQINQETQSF.

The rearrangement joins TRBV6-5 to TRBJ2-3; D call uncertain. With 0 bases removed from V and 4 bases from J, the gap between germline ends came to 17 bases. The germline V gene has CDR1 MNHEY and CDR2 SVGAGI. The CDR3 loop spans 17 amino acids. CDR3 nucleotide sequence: TGTGCCAGCAGTTACTCGGGTTCTGTTATTCGAGCAGATACGCAGTATTTT. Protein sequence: CASSYSGSVIRADTQYF.